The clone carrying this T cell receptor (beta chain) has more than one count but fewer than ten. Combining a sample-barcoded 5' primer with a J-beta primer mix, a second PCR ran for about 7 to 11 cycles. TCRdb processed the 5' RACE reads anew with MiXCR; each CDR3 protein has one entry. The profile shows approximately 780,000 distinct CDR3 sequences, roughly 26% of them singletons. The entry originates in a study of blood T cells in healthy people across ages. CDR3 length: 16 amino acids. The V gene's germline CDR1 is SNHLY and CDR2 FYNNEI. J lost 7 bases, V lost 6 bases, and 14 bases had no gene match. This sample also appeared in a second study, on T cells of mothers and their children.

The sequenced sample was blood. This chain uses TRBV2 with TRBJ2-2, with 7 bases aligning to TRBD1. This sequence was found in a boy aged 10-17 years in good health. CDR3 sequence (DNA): TGTGCCAGCAGACGATGGGGCCTCAGGGGGATCGGGGAGCTGTTTTTT. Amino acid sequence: CASRRWGLRGIGELFF.